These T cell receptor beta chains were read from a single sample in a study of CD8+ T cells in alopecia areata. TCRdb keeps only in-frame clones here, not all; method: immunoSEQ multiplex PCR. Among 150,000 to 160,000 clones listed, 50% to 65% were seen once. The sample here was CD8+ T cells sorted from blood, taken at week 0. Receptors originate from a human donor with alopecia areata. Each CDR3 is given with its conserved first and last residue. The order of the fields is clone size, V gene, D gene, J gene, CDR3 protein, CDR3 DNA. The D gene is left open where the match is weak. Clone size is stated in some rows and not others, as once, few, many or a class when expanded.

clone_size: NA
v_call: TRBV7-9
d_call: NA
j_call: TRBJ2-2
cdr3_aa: CASSFVGGELFF
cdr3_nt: TGTGCCAGCAGCTTCGTAGGCGGGGAGCTGTTTTTT

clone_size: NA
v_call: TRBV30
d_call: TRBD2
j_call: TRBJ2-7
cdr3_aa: CAWSPSGGLYEQYF
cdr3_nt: TGTGCCTGGAGTCCTAGCGGGGGGTTGTACGAGCAGTACTTC

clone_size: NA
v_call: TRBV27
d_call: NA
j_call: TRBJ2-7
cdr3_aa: CATSPGGGAGFREQYF
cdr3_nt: TGTGCCACCTCCCCTGGGGGGGGCGCGGGTTTTCGCGAGCAGTACTTC

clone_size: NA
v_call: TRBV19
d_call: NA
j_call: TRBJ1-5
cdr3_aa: CASSIRDNNQPQHF
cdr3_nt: TGTGCCAGTAGTATAAGGGACAACAATCAGCCCCAGCATTTT

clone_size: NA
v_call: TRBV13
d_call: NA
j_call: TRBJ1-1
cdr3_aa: CASLQGYDTEAFF
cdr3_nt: TGTGCCAGCCTGCAGGGATATGATACTGAAGCTTTCTTT

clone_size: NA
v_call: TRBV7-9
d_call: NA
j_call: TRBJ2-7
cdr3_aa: CASSLGGAHEQYF
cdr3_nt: TGTGCCAGCAGCTTAGGAGGGGCCCACGAGCAGTACTTC

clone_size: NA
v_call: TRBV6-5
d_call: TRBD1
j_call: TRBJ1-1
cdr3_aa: CASSYGDREAFF
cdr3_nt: TGTGCCAGCAGTTACGGGGACAGGGAAGCTTTCTTT

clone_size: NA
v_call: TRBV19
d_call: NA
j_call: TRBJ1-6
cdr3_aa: CASSIGQPNSPLHF
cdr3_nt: TGTGCCAGTAGTATTGGGCAGCCTAATTCACCCCTCCACTTT

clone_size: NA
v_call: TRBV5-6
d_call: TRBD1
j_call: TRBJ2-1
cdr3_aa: CASSFGTGIIEQFF
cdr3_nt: TGTGCCAGCAGCTTCGGGACAGGAATAATTGAGCAGTTCTTC

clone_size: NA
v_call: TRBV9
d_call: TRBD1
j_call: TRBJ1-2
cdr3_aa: CASSERQGNGYTF
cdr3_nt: TGTGCCAGCAGCGAAAGACAGGGTAATGGCTACACCTTC

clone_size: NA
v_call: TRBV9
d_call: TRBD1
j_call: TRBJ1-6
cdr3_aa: CASQSRGGSPLHF
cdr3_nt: TGTGCCAGCCAGAGCAGGGGGGGCTCACCCCTCCACTTT

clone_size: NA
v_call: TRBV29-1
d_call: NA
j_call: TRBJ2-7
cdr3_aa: CSVTQGFSYEQYF
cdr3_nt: TGCAGCGTGACACAGGGTTTTTCCTACGAGCAGTACTTC

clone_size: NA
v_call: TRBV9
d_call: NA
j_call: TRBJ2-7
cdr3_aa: CASSVGEGYEQYF
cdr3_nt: TGTGCCAGCAGCGTAGGTGAGGGCTACGAGCAGTACTTC

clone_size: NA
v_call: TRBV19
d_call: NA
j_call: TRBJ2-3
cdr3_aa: CASSISRDTQYF
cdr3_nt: TGTGCCAGTAGTATAAGTCGAGATACGCAGTATTTT

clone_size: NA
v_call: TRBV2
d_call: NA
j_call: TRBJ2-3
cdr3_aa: CASVGVVGEGPDTQYF
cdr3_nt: TGTGCCAGCGTTGGGGTGGTGGGAGAGGGCCCAGATACGCAGTATTTT

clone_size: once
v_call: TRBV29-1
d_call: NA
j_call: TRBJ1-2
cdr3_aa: CSVEGRTGGYGYTF
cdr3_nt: TGCAGCGTTGAAGGACGGACCGGGGGCTATGGCTACACCTTC

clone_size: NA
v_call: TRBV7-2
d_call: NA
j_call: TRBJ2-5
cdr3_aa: CASLPLLRETQYF
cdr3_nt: TGTGCCAGCCTCCCTTTGCTCAGAGAGACCCAGTACTTC

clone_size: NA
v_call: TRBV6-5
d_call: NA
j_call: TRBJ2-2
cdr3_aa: CASSPWGLGGELFF
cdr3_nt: TGTGCCAGCAGTCCCTGGGGTTTGGGCGGGGAGCTGTTTTTT

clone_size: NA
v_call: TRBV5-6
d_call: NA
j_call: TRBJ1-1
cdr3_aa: CASSLMSDGVGTEAFF
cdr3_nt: TGTGCCAGCAGCTTGATGTCGGACGGGGTAGGCACTGAAGCTTTCTTT

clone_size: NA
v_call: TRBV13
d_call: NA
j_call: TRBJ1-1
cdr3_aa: CASSSGDGSEAFF
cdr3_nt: TGTGCCAGCAGCTCAGGGGATGGGAGTGAAGCTTTCTTT

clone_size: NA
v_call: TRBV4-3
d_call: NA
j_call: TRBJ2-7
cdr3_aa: CASSQESTGRASYEQYF
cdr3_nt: TGCGCCAGCAGCCAAGAGTCGACGGGGCGGGCATCCTACGAGCAGTACTTC

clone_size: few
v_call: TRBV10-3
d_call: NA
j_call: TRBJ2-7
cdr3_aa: CAISESRDRRNLYEQYF
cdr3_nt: TGTGCCATCAGTGAGTCCCGGGACCGAAGGAACCTCTACGAGCAGTACTTC

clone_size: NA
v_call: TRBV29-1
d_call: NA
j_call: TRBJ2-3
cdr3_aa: CSVEWPATSTDTQYF
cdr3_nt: TGCAGCGTTGAATGGCCCGCTACTAGCACAGATACGCAGTATTTT

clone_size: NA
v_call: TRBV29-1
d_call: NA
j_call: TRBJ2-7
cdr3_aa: CSVAGQGTASYEQYF
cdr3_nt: TGCAGCGTTGCCGGACAAGGGACTGCCTCCTACGAGCAGTACTTC

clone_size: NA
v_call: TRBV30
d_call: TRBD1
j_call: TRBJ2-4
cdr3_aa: CAGQGLGNIQYF
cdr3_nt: TGTGCCGGACAGGGACTTGGGAACATTCAGTACTTC

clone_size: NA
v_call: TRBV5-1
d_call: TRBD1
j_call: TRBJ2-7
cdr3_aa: CASSTSLDRASSWEQYF
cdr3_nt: TGCGCCAGCAGCACCAGCCTGGACAGGGCCAGTTCGTGGGAGCAGTACTTC

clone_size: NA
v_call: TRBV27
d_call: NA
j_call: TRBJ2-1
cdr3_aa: CASSLLPQLDNEQFF
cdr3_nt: TGTGCCAGCAGTTTATTACCGCAGCTTGACAATGAGCAGTTCTTC

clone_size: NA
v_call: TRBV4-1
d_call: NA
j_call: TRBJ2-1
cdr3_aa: CASSQGRGSYNEQFF
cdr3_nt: TGCGCCAGCAGCCAAGGACGGGGGTCCTACAATGAGCAGTTCTTC

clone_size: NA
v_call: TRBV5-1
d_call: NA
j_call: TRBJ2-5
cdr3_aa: CASSTSGDFFQAETQYF
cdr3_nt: TGCGCCAGCAGCACCAGCGGCGATTTCTTCCAGGCGGAGACCCAGTACTTC

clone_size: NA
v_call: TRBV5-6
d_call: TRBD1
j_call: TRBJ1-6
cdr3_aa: CASSLGDRDGSPLHF
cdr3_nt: TGTGCCAGCAGCTTGGGTGACAGGGACGGTTCACCCCTCCACTTT

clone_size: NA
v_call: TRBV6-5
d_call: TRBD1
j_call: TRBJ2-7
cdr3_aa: CASRSRDRGYEQYF
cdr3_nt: TGTGCCAGCAGGAGCCGGGACAGGGGCTACGAGCAGTACTTC

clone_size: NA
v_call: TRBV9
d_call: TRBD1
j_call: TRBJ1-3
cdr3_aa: CASSVDRGTGNTIYF
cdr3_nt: TGTGCCAGCAGCGTGGACAGGGGGACTGGAAACACCATATATTTT

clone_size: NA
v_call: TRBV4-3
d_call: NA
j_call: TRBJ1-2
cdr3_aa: CASSQGTGDYGYTF
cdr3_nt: TGCGCCAGCAGCCAAGGTACAGGAGACTATGGCTACACCTTC

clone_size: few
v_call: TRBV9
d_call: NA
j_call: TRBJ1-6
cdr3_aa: CASSAAAGNSPLHF
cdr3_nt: TGTGCCAGCAGCGCGGCGGCAGGGAATTCACCCCTCCACTTT

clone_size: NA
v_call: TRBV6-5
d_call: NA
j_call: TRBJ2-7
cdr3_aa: CASSHGQSYEQYF
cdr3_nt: TGTGCCAGCAGCCATGGACAGTCCTACGAGCAGTACTTC

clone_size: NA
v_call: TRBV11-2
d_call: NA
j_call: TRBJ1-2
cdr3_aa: CASSLSQYYGYTF
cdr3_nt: TGTGCCAGCAGCTTATCCCAGTACTATGGCTACACCTTC

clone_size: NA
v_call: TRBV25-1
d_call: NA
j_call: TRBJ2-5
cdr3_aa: CASSAPHQETQYF
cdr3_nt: TGTGCCAGCAGTGCCCCCCATCAAGAGACCCAGTACTTC

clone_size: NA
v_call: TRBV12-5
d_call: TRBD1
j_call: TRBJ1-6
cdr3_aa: CASGLVLTLDRVDSPLHF
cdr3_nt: TGTGCTAGTGGTTTGGTTCTCACCCTGGACAGGGTGGATTCACCCCTCCACTTT

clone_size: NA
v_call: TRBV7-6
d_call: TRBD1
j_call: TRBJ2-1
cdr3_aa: CASSLVRGHSEQFF
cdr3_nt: TGTGCCAGCAGCTTAGTAAGGGGGCACAGTGAGCAGTTCTTC

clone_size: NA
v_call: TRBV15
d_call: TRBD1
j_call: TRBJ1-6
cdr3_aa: CATSSLRDRSSYNSPLHF
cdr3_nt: TGTGCCACCAGCAGTTTAAGGGACAGGAGCTCCTATAATTCACCCCTCCACTTT

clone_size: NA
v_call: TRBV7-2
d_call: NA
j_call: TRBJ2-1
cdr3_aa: CASSLDYGKGDEQFF
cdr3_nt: TGTGCCAGCAGCTTAGATTATGGGAAGGGTGATGAGCAGTTCTTC

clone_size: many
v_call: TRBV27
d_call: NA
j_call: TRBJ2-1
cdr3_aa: CASSLIGSGDYNEQFF
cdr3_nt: TGTGCCAGCAGTTTAATAGGGTCAGGAGACTACAATGAGCAGTTCTTC

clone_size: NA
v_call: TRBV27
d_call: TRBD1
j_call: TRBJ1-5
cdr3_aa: CASREQGAQAQHF
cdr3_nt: TGTGCCAGCAGGGAACAGGGGGCGCAGGCCCAGCATTTT

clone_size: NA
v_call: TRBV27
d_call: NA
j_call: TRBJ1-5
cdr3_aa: CASSLVQGNQPQHF
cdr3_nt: TGTGCCAGCAGTTTGGTACAAGGCAATCAGCCCCAGCATTTT

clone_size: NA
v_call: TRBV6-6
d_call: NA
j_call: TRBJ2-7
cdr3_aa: CASSPSNEQYF
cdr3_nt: TGTGCCAGCAGCCCAAGTAACGAGCAGTACTTC

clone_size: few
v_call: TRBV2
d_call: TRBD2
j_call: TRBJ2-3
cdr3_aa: CASSEGSSGGTDTQYF
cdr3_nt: TGTGCCAGCAGTGAAGGTTCTAGCGGGGGCACAGATACGCAGTATTTT

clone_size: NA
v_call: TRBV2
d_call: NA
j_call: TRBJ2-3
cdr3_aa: CASLSTSGASLDTQYF
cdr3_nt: TGTGCCAGCTTATCGACTTCAGGGGCGTCTTTAGATACGCAGTATTTT

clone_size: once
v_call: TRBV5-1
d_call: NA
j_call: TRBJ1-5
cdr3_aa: CASSLELDREGNQPQHF
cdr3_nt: TGCGCCAGCAGCTTGGAGCTCGACAGAGAGGGCAATCAGCCCCAGCATTTT

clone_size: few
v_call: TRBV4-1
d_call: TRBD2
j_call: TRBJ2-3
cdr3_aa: CASSPGGGSGTDTQYF
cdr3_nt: TGCGCCAGCAGCCCCGGGGGGGGTTCGGGCACAGATACGCAGTATTTT

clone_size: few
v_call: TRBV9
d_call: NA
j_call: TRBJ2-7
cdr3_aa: CASSVGDSSSYEQYF
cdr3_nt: TGTGCCAGCAGCGTAGGGGACTCTAGCTCCTACGAGCAGTACTTC

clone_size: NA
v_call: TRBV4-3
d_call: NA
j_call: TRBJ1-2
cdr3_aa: CASSQDAPQDYGYTF
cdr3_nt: TGCGCCAGCAGCCAAGATGCCCCCCAGGACTATGGCTACACCTTC

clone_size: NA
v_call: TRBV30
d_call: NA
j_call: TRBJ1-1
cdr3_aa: CAWSVLDIGPYEAFF
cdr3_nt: TGTGCCTGGAGTGTACTAGACATCGGCCCCTATGAAGCTTTCTTT

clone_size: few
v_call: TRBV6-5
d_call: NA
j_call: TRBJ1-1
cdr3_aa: CASSYADNTEAFF
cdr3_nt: TGTGCCAGCAGTTACGCGGACAACACTGAAGCTTTCTTT

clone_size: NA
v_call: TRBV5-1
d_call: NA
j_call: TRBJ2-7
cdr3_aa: CASSLEPGRLDEQYF
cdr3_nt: TGCGCCAGCAGCTTGGAACCGGGACGGCTTGACGAGCAGTACTTC

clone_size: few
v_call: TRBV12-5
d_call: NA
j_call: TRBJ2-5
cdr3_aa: CASVRDTGQETQYF
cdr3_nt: TGTGCTAGTGTTAGAGACACGGGACAAGAGACCCAGTACTTC

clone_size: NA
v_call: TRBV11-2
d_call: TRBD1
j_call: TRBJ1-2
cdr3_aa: CASSSKDRAGSGYTF
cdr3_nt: TGTGCCAGCAGCTCCAAAGACAGGGCGGGTAGCGGCTACACCTTC

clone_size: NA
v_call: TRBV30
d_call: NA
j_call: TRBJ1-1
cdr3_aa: CASWNQGSPLEAFF
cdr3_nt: TGTGCCTCTTGGAATCAGGGGAGTCCCCTTGAAGCTTTCTTT

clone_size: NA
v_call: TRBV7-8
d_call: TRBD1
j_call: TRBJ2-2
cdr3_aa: CASSPGGTGGTGELFF
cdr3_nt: TGTGCCAGCAGCCCTGGCGGGACAGGGGGGACCGGGGAGCTGTTTTTT

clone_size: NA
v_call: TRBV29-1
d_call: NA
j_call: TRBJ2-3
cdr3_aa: CSVVWQGISDTQYF
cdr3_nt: TGCAGCGTTGTTTGGCAGGGGATTTCAGATACGCAGTATTTT